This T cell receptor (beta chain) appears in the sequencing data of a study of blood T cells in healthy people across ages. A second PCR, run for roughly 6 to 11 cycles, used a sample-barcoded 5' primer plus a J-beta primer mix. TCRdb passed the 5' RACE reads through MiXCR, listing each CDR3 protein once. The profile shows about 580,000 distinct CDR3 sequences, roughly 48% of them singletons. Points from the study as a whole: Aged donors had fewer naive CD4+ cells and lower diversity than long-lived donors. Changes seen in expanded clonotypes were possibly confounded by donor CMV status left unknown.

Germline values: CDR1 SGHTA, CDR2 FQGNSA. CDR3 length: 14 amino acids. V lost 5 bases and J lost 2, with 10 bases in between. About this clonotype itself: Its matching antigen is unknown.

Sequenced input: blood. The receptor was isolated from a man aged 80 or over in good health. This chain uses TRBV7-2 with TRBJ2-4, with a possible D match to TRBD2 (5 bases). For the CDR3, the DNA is TGTGCCAGCAGCCCTCCCGGGACCAAAAACATTCAGTACTTC. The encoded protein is CASSPPGTKNIQYF.